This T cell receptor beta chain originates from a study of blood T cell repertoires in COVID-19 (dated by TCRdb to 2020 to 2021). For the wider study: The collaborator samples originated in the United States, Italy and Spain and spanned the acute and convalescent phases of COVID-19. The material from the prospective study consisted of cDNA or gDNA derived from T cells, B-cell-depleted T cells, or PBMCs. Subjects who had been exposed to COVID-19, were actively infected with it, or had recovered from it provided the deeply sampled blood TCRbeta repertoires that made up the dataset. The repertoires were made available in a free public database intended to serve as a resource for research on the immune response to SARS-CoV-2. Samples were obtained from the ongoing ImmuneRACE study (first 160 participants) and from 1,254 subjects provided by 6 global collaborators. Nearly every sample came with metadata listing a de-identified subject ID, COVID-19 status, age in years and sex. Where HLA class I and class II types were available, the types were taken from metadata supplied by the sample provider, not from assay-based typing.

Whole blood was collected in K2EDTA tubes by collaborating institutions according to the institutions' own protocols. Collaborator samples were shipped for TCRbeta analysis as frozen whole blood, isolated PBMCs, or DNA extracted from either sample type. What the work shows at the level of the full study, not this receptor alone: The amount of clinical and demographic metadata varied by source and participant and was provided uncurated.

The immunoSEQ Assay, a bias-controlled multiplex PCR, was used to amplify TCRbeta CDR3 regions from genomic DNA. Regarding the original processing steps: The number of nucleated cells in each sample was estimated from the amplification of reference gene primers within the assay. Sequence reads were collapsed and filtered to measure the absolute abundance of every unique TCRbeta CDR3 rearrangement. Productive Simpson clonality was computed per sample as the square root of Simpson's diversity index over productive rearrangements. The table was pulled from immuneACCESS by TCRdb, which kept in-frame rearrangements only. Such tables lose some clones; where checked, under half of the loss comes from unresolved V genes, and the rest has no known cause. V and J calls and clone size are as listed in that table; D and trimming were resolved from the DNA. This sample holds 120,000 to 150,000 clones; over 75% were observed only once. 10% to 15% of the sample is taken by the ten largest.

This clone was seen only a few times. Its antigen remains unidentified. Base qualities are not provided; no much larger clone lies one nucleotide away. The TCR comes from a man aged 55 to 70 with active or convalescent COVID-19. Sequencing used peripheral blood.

The CDR3 region: CASSLSPGVERSYNEQFF. The bases read TGTGCCAGCAGTTTATCCCCCGGCGTGGAGCGCTCCTACAATGAGCAGTTCTTC. The sequence joins TRBV27 to TRBJ2-1; no D gene is confidently identified. Per the germline V gene (reference sequence), MNHEY is the CDR1 and SMNVEV is the CDR2. The V end loses 0 bases and the J end loses 0 bases, and a stretch of 15 bases separates them. The CDR3 has 18 amino acids, counting the end cysteine and phenylalanine. Only the CDR3 part of the read is kept: 54 bases, read in frame from the first base.